The 17 T cell receptor beta chains presented below share a single source sample, sequenced in a study of cytomegalovirus exposure and HLA in healthy donors. Primers: 60 Vbeta forward and 13 Jbeta reverse. Profiling relied on immunoSEQ multiplex PCR, and the TCRdb table lists in-frame clones only, not all of them. The repertoire holds some 140,000 clones, with around 78% as singletons. Sequencing was performed on PBMCs. These receptors came from a man in his forties in good health and CMV-seronegative.

The CDR3 region is CASSYGAGGCEAFF. The CDR3 DNA sequence: TGTGCCAGCAGTTACGGGGCAGGGGGCTGCGAAGCTTTCTTT. The V and J genes are TRBV6-5 and TRBJ1-1; TRBD1 matches 8 bases. Losses at the gene ends were 2 bases for V and 8 bases for J; bases not matched to a gene: 7. Germline assignment: CDR1 MNHEY and CDR2 SVGAGI. The CDR3 has 14 residues.

This clone showed up just a few times. This sequence joins TRBV19 and TRBJ1-1; D is unclear. The CDR3 consists of 14 residues. Germline V CDR1 and CDR2: LNHDA, SQIVND (reference sequence). Between the trimmed V and J ends, which lost 1 base and 1 base, there was a span of 7 bases. The CDR3 DNA sequence: TGTGCCAGTAGTATAGTTACCAGGAACACTGAAGCTTTCTTT. This codes for CASSIVTRNTEAFF. Using reference TRBV19 and TRBJ1-1 for the parts outside the CDR3, the full variable domain is DGGITQSPKYLFRKEGQNVTLSCEQNLNHDAMYWYRQDPGQGLRLIYYSQIVNDFQKGDIAEGYSVSREKKESFPLTVTSAQKNPTAFYLCASSIVTRNTEAFFGQGTRLTVV.

This chain joins TRBV7-9 and TRBJ1-4; 10 bases are shared with TRBD1. This CDR3 region has 16 residues. With V trimmed by 5 bases and J by 7 bases, 10 bases remained unmatched. From germline, CDR1 is SEHNR and CDR2 FQNEAQ (reference sequence). CDR3 in amino acids: CASSLRPGTGVEKLFF. In DNA form, the CDR3 reads TGTGCCAGCAGCCTGAGGCCTGGGACAGGGGTTGAAAAACTGTTTTTT.

J is TRBJ2-5 and V is TRBV2, with D unclear. V gave up 4 bases and J gave up 2 bases, with 14 bases separating them. Germline V lookup: CDR1 SNHLY, CDR2 FYNNEI. This CDR3 contains 15 residues. CDR3 bases: TGTGCCAGCAGTGGATGGGCAATAGGACAAGAGACCCAGTACTTC. It is translated as CASSGWAIGQETQYF.

The chain employs TRBV4-2 and TRBJ2-5; 8 nucleotides match TRBD2. The CDR3 has 16 residues. In germline, CDR1 is LGHNA, CDR2 YNFKEQ. The V segment lost 4 bases and the J segment 4 bases; nucleotides outside the gene matches: 11. CDR3 in amino acids: CASSPLAGSTRETQYF. In DNA, the CDR3 is TGTGCCAGCAGCCCTTTAGCGGGGTCGACGCGAGAGACCCAGTACTTC.

V usage is TRBV2 and J usage is TRBJ2-1; D perhaps matches TRBD1 (7 bases). The CDR3 spans 13 residues. Trimming shortened V by 4 bases and J by 6 bases, and 10 bases separated the two germline ends. Germline CDR1 and CDR2: SNHLY and FYNNEI. DNA of the CDR3: TGTGCCAGCAGTGGCGGGACAGTCAATGAGCAGTTCTTC. This codes for CASSGGTVNEQFF.

This chain joins TRBV28 and TRBJ1-2, with 7 bases fitting TRBD1. J was trimmed by 0 bases and V by 1 base; bases with no gene match: 8. The length of the CDR3 is 17 residues. The germline V gene has CDR1 MDHEN and CDR2 SYDVKM. The CDR3 protein is CASSLSSTGLPNYGYTF. In DNA, the CDR3 is TGTGCCAGCAGTTTATCCTCGACAGGGTTGCCTAACTATGGCTACACCTTC.

The chain uses TRBV12-5 and TRBJ2-5; 8 nucleotides agree with TRBD1. This CDR3 contains 15 residues. The junction had 5 bases not matched to a gene; V was cut back by 4 bases and J by 1 base. Germline V lookup: CDR1 LGHNT, CDR2 FRNRAP. The CDR3 bases are TGTGCTAGTGGTTCGGGACAGGTCGGCCAAGAGACCCAGTACTTC. Translating gives CASGSGQVGQETQYF.

This clone has a single count. The chain recombines TRBV18 with TRBJ2-2, with 7 bases lining up with TRBD1. Germline CDR1 KGHSH, CDR2 LQKENI. The CDR3 has 14 amino acids. Germline trimming cut 3 bases from V and 4 bases from J; bases unmatched to any gene: 2. Written as DNA, the CDR3 is TGTGCCAGCTCACCGTACAGGGGCACCGGGGAGCTGTTTTTT. Translating it yields CASSPYRGTGELFF. Full variable domain (outside the CDR3, taken from reference TRBV18 and TRBJ2-2): NAGVMQNPRHLVRRRGQEARLRCSPMKGHSHVYWYRQLPEEGLKFMVYLQKENIIDESGMPKERFSAEFPKEGPSILRIQQVVRGDSAAYFCASSPYRGTGELFFGEGSRLTVL.

This chain uses TRBV2 with TRBJ1-2; maybe TRBD1 (6 bases). This CDR3 is built from 14 residues. V dropped 6 bases and J dropped 3 bases, with 14 bases sitting between them. Germline CDR1 and CDR2: SNHLY and FYNNEI. CDR3 residues: CASSTTGSYYGYTF. As DNA, the CDR3 is TGTGCCAGCAGCACAACAGGGTCCTACTATGGCTACACCTTC.

The chain is built from TRBV4-1 and TRBJ2-3; D not resolved. This CDR3 has 13 residues. V was pared by 0 bases and J by 4 bases, with 5 bases between. The germline gives CDR1 MGHRA, CDR2 YSYEKL. The CDR3 loop is CASSQDSPDTQYF. The CDR3 DNA is TGCGCCAGCAGCCAAGATTCTCCAGATACGCAGTATTTT.

The count of this clone is one. The V and J genes are TRBV7-2 and TRBJ2-1, with 7 bases that match TRBD1. Per germline, CDR1 SGHTA and CDR2 FQGNSA. J lost 4 bases, V lost 0 bases, and 6 bases had no gene match. CDR3 length equals 16 residues. The CDR3 DNA reads TGTGCCAGCAGCTTAGCGTCGACAGGGTATTACAATGAGCAGTTCTTC. It translates to CASSLASTGYYNEQFF.

This clone was observed a few times. The V call is TRBV28, the J call TRBJ2-7, with a possible D match to TRBD2 (6 bases). The V end was cut by 8 bases, the J end by 5 bases, with 10 bases between. The CDR3 runs to 11 residues. Germline V gene sequence: CDR1 MDHEN, CDR2 SYDVKM. The CDR3 coding sequence is TGTGCCAGCGCGGGGTGGGACGAGCAGTACTTC. Its translation: CASAGWDEQYF.

The V gene is TRBV6-6, the J gene TRBJ1-1; weak D call: TRBD1 (5 bases). The CDR3 runs 13 residues. Trimming cost V 5 bases and J 1 base, with 8 bases left between them. From germline, CDR1 is MNHNY and CDR2 SVGAGI (reference sequence). The CDR3 DNA is TGTGCCAGCAGTATTCAGGGGAACACTGAAGCTTTCTTT. It is translated as CASSIQGNTEAFF.

This sequence joins TRBV5-1 and TRBJ2-5, with 8 nucleotides matching TRBD2. Per germline, CDR1 SGHRS and CDR2 YFSETQ. The CDR3 loop spans 16 amino acids. Trimming took 0 bases from V and 0 from J; bases not matched to a gene: 4. The CDR3 sequence is CASSLVSGGYQETQYF. Written as DNA, the CDR3 is TGCGCCAGCAGCTTGGTCTCGGGGGGGTACCAAGAGACCCAGTACTTC.

The chain carries TRBV5-6 and TRBJ2-1; 12 bases fit TRBD2. CDR1 is SGHDT, CDR2 YYEEEE, per germline. The ends lost 5 bases at V and 7 bases at J; junction bases unmatched: 10. The CDR3 has 16 residues. The DNA for the CDR3 is TGTGCCAGCAGTCCGTGGACTAGCGGGAACAAGAATGAGCAGTTCTTC. As protein: CASSPWTSGNKNEQFF.

The chain recombines TRBV18 with TRBJ2-1; TRBD1 agrees at 12 bases. V trimming: 3 bases; J trimming: 8 bases; junction bases outside the gene matches: 8. CDR3 length: 16 amino acids. CDR1 is KGHSH and CDR2 is LQKENI in the germline V gene. CDR3 loop: CASSPSEGQGAYEQFF. The DNA of the CDR3 is TGTGCCAGCTCACCGTCGGAGGGACAGGGGGCCTATGAGCAGTTCTTC.